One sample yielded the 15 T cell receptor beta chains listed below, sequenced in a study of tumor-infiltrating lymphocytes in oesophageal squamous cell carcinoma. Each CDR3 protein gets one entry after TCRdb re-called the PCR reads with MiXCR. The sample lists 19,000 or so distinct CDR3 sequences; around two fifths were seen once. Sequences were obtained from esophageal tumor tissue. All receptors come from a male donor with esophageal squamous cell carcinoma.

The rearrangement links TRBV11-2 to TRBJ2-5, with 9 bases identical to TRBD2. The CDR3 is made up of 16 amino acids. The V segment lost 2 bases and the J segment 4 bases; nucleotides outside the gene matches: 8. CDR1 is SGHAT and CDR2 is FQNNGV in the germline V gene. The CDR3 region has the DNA TGTGCCAGCAGCTTAAGCCTAGCGGGGTTGGGAGAGACCCAGTACTTC. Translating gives CASSLSLAGLGETQYF.

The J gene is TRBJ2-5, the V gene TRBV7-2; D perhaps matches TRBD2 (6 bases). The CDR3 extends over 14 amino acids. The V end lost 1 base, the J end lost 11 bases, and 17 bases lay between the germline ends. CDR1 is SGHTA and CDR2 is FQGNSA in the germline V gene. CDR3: CASSLVGLNDEQYF. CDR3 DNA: TGTGCCAGCAGCTTAGTTGGACTAAACGATGAGCAGTACTTC.

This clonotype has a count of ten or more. CDR3 region: CASSHRDLIDEQFF. The CDR3 DNA reads TGCGCCAGCAGCCACCGGGACCTAATCGATGAGCAGTTCTTC. The chain employs TRBV4-1 and TRBJ2-1, with D possibly being TRBD1 or TRBD2 (5 bases each). From germline, CDR1 is MGHRA and CDR2 YSYEKL. V lost 3 bases to trimming and J lost 8 bases, with 14 bases between them. This CDR3 is built from 14 residues.

The CDR3 region is CASSLDRGLLSYNEQFF. DNA of the CDR3: TGTGCCAGCAGCTTAGATCGCGGACTCCTTTCCTACAATGAGCAGTTCTTC. The chain links TRBV11-2 to TRBJ2-1, with a weak D call TRBD2 (5 bases). V lost 0 bases, J lost 1 base, and 13 bases lay in between. CDR1 is SGHAT and CDR2 is FQNNGV in the germline V gene. This CDR3 spans 17 amino acids.

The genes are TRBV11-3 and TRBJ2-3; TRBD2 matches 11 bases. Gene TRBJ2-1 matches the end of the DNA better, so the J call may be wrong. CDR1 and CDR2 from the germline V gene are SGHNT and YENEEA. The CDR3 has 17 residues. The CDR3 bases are TGTGCCAGCAGCCCGGGGACTAGCGGAAGCTCCTACAATGAGCAGTTCTTC. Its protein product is CASSPGTSGSSYNEQFF.

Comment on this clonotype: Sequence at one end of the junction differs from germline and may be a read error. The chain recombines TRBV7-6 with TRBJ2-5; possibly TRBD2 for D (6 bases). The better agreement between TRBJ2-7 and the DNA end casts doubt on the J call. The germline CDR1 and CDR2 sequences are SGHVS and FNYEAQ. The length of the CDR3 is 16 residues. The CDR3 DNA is TGTGCTAGCAGCTTCTTCTATAGCGGAGTGTACTACGAGCAGTACTTC. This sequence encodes CASSFFYSGVYYEQYF.

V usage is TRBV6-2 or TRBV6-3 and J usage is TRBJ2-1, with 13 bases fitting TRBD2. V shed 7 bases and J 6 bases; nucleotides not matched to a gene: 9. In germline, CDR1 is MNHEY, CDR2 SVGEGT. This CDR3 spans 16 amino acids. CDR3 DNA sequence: TGTGCCAGCAAAGGACTAGCGGGAGCCTCGTTCAATGAGCAGTTCTTC. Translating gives CASKGLAGASFNEQFF.

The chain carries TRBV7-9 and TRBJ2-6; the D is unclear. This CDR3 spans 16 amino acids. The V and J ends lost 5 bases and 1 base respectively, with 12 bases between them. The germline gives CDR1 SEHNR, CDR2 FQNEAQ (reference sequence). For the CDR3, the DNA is TGTGCCAGCAGCCATACACAGAGTTCTGGGGCCAACGTCCTGACTTTC. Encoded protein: CASSHTQSSGANVLTF.

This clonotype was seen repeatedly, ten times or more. CDR3 sequence: CASTTPGGGLAGGNTGELFF. CDR3 DNA: TGTGCCAGCACCACCCCCGGGGGCGGCCTAGCGGGAGGAAACACCGGGGAGCTGTTTTTT. The chain joins TRBV11-2 to TRBJ2-2, with 11 bases that match TRBD2. Looked up from germline, CDR1 is SGHAT and CDR2 is FQNNGV. V lost 7 bases to trimming and J lost 2 bases; unmatched junction nucleotides: 18. The CDR3 is 20 amino acids.

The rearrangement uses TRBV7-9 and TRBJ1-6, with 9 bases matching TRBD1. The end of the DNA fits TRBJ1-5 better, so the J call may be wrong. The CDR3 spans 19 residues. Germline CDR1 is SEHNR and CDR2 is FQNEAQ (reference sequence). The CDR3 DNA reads TGTGCCAGCAGCTTAGCCTCCGGGACAGGGCGATTAGCAGAGCAGCCCCAGCATTTT. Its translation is CASSLASGTGRLAEQPQHF.

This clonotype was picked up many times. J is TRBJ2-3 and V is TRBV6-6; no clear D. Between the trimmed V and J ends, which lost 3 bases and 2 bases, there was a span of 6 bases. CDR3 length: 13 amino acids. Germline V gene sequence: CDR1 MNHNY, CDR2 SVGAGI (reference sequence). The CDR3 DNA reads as TGTGCCAGCAGTTATCGGTACACAGATACGCAGTATTTT. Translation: CASSYRYTDTQYF.

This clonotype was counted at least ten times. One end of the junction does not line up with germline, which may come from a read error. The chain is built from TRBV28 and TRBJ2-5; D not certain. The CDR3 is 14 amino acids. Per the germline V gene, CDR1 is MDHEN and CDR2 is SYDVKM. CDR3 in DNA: TGTGCCAGCAGACCCTCGGGTAATTGGTCACCCCTCCACTTC. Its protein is CASRPSGNWSPLHF. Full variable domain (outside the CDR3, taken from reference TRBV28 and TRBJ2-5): DVKVTQSSRYLVKRTGEKVFLECVQDMDHENMFWYRQDPGLGLRLIYFSYDVKMKEKGDIPEGYSVSREKKERFSLILESASTNQTSMYLCASRPSGNWSPLHFGPGTRLLVL.

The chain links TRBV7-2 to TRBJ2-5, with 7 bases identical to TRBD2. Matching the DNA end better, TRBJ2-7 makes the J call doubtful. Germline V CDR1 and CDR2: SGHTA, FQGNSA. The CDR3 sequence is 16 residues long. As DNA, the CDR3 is TGTGCCAGCAGCTTAGGACAAGCGGGATTACCCTACGAGCAGTACTTC. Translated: CASSLGQAGLPYEQYF.

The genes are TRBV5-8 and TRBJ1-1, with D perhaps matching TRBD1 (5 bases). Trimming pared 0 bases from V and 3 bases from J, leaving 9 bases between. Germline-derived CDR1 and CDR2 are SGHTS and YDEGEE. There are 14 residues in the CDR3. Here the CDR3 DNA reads TGTGCCAGCAGCTTGGCTGGGGGGTACACTGAAGCTTTCTTT. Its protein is CASSLAGGYTEAFF. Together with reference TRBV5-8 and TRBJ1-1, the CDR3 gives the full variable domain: EAGVTQSPTHLIKTRGQQATLRCSPISGHTSVYWYQQALGLGLQFLLWYDEGEERNRGNFPPRFSGRQFPNYSSELNVNALELEDSALYLCASSLAGGYTEAFFGQGTRLTVV.

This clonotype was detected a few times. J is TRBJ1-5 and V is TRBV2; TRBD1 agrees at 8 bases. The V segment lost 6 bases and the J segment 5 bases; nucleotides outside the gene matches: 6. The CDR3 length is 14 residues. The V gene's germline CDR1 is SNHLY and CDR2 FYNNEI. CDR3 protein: CASSGQGPYQPQHF. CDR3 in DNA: TGTGCCAGCAGCGGACAGGGTCCTTATCAGCCCCAGCATTTT.